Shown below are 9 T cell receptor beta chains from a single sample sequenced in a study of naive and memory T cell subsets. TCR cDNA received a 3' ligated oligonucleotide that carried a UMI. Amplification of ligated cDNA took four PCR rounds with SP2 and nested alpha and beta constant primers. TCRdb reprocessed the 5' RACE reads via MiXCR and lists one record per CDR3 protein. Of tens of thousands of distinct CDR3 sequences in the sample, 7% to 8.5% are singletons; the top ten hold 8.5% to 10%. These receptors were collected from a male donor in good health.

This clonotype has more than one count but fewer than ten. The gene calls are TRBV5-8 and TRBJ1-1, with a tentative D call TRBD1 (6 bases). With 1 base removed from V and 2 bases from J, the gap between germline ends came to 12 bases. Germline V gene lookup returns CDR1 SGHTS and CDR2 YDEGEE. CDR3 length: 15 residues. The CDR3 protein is CASSLHGGGNTEAFF. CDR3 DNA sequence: TGTGCCAGCAGCTTGCACGGGGGGGGCAACACTGAAGCTTTCTTT.

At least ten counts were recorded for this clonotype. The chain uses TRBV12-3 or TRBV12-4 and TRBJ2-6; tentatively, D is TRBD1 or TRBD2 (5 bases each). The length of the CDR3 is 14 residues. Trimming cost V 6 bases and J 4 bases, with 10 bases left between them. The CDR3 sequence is CASRRGAGANVLTF. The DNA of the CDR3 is TGTGCCAGCAGGAGGGGTGCCGGGGCCAACGTCCTGACTTTC.

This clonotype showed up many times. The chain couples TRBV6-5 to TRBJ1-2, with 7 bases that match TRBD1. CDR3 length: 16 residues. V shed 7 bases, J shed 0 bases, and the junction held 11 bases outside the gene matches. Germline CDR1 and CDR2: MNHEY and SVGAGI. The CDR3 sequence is CASTLALGQANYGYTF. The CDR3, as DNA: TGTGCCAGCACCCTAGCCCTTGGACAGGCTAACTATGGCTACACCTTC.

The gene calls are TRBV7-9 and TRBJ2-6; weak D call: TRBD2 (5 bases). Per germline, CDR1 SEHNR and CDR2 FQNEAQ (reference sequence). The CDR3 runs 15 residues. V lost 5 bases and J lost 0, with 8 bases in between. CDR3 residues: CASSRRGSGANVLTF. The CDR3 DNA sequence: TGTGCCAGCAGCCGCCGGGGCTCTGGGGCCAACGTCCTGACTTTC. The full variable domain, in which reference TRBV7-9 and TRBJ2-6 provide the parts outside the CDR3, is DTGVSQNPRHKITKRGQNVTFRCDPISEHNRLYWYRQTLGQGPEFLTYFQNEAQLEKSRLLSDRFSAERPKGSFSTLEIQRTEQGDSAMYLCASSRRGSGANVLTFGAGSRLTVL.

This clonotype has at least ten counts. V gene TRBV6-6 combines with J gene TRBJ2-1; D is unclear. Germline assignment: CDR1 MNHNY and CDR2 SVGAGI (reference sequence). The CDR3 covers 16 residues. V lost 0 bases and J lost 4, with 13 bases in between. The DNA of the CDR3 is TGTGCCAGCAGTTACTCGTCCCTACAACTATACAATGAGCAGTTCTTC. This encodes CASSYSSLQLYNEQFF.

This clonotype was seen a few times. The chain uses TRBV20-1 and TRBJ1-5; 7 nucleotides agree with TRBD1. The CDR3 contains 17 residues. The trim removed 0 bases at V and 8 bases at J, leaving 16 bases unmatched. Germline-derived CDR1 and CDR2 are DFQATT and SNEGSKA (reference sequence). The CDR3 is CSARDSKGASGKEPQHF. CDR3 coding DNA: TGCAGTGCTAGAGATTCTAAGGGGGCATCGGGTAAGGAGCCCCAGCATTTT.

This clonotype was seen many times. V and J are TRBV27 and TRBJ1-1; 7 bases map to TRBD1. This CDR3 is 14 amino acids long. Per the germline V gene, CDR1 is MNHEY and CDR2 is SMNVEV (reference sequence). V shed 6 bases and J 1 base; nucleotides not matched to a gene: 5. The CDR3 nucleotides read TGTGCCAGCAGAGCTAGGGACAGGAACACTGAAGCTTTCTTT. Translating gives CASRARDRNTEAFF.

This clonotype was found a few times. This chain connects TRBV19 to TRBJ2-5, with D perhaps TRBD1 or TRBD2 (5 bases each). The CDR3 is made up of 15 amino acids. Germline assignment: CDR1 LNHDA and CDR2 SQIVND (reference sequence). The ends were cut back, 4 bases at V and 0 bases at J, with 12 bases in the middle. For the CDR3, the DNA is TGTGCCAGTAGTAGGTCCGGGACCAACCAAGAGACCCAGTACTTC. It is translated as CASSRSGTNQETQYF.

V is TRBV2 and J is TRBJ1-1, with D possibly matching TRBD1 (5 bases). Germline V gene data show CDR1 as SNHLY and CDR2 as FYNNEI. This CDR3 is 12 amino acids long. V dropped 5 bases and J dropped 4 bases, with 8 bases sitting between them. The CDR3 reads CASSKGSTEAFF. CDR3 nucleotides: TGTGCCAGCAGTAAGGGGAGCACTGAAGCTTTCTTT. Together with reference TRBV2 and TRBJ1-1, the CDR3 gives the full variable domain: EPEVTQTPSHQVTQMGQEVILRCVPISNHLYFYWYRQILGQKVEFLVSFYNNEISEKSEIFDDQFSVERPDGSNFTLKIRSTKLEDSAMYFCASSKGSTEAFFGQGTRLTVV.